This T cell receptor (beta chain) was sequenced in a study of blood T cell repertoires in COVID-19. Study background: The samples span acute and convalescent COVID-19 from the United States, Italy and Spain. PBMCs, B-cell-depleted T cells, or T cells provided the cDNA or gDNA that made up the material.

In Seattle, patients joined the study during active infection and were tracked longitudinally. CDR1 and CDR2 from the germline V gene are MNHEY and SMNVEV (reference sequence). After removal of 6 bases from V and 8 bases from J, the junction contained 10 bases not matched to a gene. This CDR3 region has 15 residues. In the source study's methods: Reference gene primer amplification in the assay estimated nucleated cell counts. The repertoire was sequenced with immunoSEQ multiplex PCR; TCRdb's copy has only in-frame clones and lacks some. D and trimming were read from the DNA, whereas the V and J calls and clone size are those reported in that table. The table has under 250,000 clones, roughly 92% seen once.

The source material was peripheral blood. The sequence came from a man in his 60s with COVID-19, enrolled during active disease. V is TRBV27 and J is TRBJ2-1, with 10 bases that match TRBD2. CDR3 region: CASRSWTSGRDEQFF. CDR3 nucleotides: TGTGCCAGCAGATCCTGGACTAGCGGTAGGGATGAGCAGTTCTTC.